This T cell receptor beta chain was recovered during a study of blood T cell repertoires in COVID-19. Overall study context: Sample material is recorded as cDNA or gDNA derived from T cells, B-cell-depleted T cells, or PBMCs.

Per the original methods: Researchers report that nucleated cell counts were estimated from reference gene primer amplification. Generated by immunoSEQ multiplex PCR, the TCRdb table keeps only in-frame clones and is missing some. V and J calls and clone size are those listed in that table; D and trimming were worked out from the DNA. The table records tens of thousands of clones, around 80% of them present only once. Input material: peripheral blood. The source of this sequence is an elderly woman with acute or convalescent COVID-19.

The CDR3 is CASSLDGARVSPLHF. CDR3 sequence (DNA): TGCGCCAGCAGCTTGGATGGAGCTCGAGTTTCACCCCTCCACTTT. The chain employs TRBV5-1 and TRBJ1-6; D not resolved. Germline V gene sequence: CDR1 SGHRS, CDR2 YFSETQ. This CDR3 region has 15 residues. V gave up 0 bases and J gave up 9 bases, with 13 bases separating them.